The present TCR beta chain was sequenced within a study of shared clonotypes between healthy human individuals (TCRdb year 2020). Background on the whole study: The cohort included three men and a couple of women between 18 and 49 years of age. For each donor, CD4 naive and CD4 memory were each run on three plates, CD8 naive on two plates, and CD8 memory on one plate. The study deeply sequenced blood TCR repertoires of about 5 healthy adults to estimate repertoire size and the extent of clonotype sharing between individuals. To increase sequencing depth and limit assay-specific biases, TCR repertoire library preparation and sequencing were carried out by different laboratories using diverse techniques. Leukapheresis yielded between about 0.94 and 8.9 billion PBMCs per donor. Broad study findings and their caveats: Compared with non-shared clonotypes, the clonotypes found in all four sorted-subset donors had higher generation probabilities. Pairwise subsampling indicated that sequencing depth was expected to affect the degree of clonotype sharing among donors. The genetic and exposure-history diversity represented was limited by the small number of donors. Sampling was restricted to blood, and TCR repertoires in tissues likely differ from the TCR repertoires found in blood. Naive subsets generally had larger estimated clonotype richness than memory subsets. When a few donors were compared, the shared fraction of clonotypes was approximately 5% for naive CD4, over 3% for naive CD8, roughly 2.5% for memory CD4, and 0.3% to 0.5% for memory CD8. Rarefaction of sorted-subset datasets indicated incomplete sequencing despite the large sequencing depth.

This clone showed up just once. Its antigen has not been determined. Base qualities are not at hand, and no much larger clone is one base apart. TCR CDR3 regions were amplified from genomic DNA by multiplex PCR using the deep immunoSEQ assay. For each cell subset, the extracted genomic DNA was distributed evenly across all wells of several immunoSEQ 96-well plates, and each plate served as one replicate. For sorted subsets, around 200 ng genomic DNA, equal to 25,000 to 35,000 T cell genomes, was loaded into each replicate PCR. Purified libraries were measured with a Qubit 3.0 fluorometer, size-checked on a Bioanalyzer 2100, and measured again with the KAPA Library Quantification kit. Every immunoSEQ 96-well plate was sequenced on a separate single-read 150-cycle Illumina NextSeq 550 flow cell. In the paper's pipeline: Because the immunoSEQ output included only junctional sequences and no quality scores, the filtering could not be the same as the filtering used for full-length reads. To assign V/J genes and CDR3, sequences were annotated against IMGT germline references using PyIR, a Python wrapper for IgBLAST v1.9. Reads were filtered out if the reads had weak V/J assignments (E-value above 1e-6), no CDR3, stop codons, out-of-frame junctions, or ambiguous translated residues. A V3J clonotype was defined by an identical inferred V gene, J gene, and CDR3 amino acid sequence. The percentage overlap between two repertoires was calculated by dividing the number of shared unique clonotypes by the size of the smaller repertoire. Richness of each repertoire was evaluated using RTK rarefaction, the Chao1 estimator, and Recon v2.1 estimates of unobserved clonotypes. Generation probabilities for all TCRbeta clonotypes obtained by the gDNA method from a few donors were computed using OLGA. TCRdb took over this immuneACCESS table, retaining in-frame rearrangements with V and J assigned. Such tables are incomplete; in checked studies, under half of the missing clones stem from an unresolved V gene, and the remainder is unexplained. The D gene and trimming were derived from the DNA, and the V and J assignments and clone size from that table. The sample table records over 1.5 million clones; 95% to 99% of these occur just once. The leading ten clones occupy 0.4% to 0.45% of the sample.

Healthy HIV-negative adults with no recently reported acute infections or vaccinations were included as donors. Only Caucasian adults living in Nashville, Tennessee, USA were represented among the donors. CD4+ T cells were enriched by magnetic negative selection; naive cells were then positively selected on CD45RA, and the negative fraction formed the memory subset. Blood was obtained by leukapheresis, after which PBMCs were separated by Ficoll-Histopaque density gradient centrifugation and cryopreserved in liquid nitrogen vapor phase. Analytical flow cytometry was used to check the purity and quantity of every magnetically sorted T cell population. Genomic DNA was isolated from every sorted fraction and measured by UV absorbance on a Nanodrop 2000c. This sequence was found in a young man in good health. What was sequenced was naive CD4+ T cells sorted from blood. Explained via the paper, the cell subset or site label denotes: CD45RA+ positively selected.

In nucleotides, the sequence is TGTGCCAGCAGCAAGGAGGGGGTGGCCACCGGGGAGCTGTTTTTT. This sequence encodes CASSKEGVATGELFF. In this chain, TRBV14 is recombined with TRBJ2-2; the D gene is perhaps TRBD1 or TRBD2, as each covers 6 bases. At the junction V is shortened by 5 bases and J by 4 bases, with 14 bases in between. The CDR3 contains 15 residues, cysteine and phenylalanine counted. Just the 45-base CDR3 DNA is kept, in frame starting at base 1. CDR1 and CDR2, looked up from the germline V gene, are SGHDN and FVKESK.